This TCR beta chain was sequenced in a study of cytomegalovirus exposure and HLA in healthy donors. General study results and limits: Presence/absence analyses supposed approximately even sequencing depth among donors. Later analysis identified several of the most significant clusters that appeared linked to common viral pathogens.

Primers for the PCR totalled 60 Vbeta and 13 Jbeta. Sequenced by immunoSEQ multiplex PCR; TCRdb stores in-frame clones only, minus some. The repertoire holds about 52,000 clones, with around 70% as singletons. To note about this clone: Its specificity is unknown.

CDR1 and CDR2 from the germline V gene are MNHEY and SVGAGI. Trimming cost V 2 bases and J 10 bases, with 12 bases left between them. CDR3 length: 12 residues. The chain joins TRBV6-5 to TRBJ2-7; D remains unclear. The source is a woman in her fifties or sixties in good health and CMV-seronegative. What was sequenced was PBMCs. This CDR3 is CASSYPRGIQYF. The CDR3 DNA sequence: TGTGCCAGCAGTTACCCCAGAGGAATACAGTACTTC.